This T cell receptor beta chain emerged from a study of blood T cell repertoires in COVID-19. Study-level background: Samples came from the United States, Italy and Spain, spanning acute and convalescent COVID-19. The analysed material was cDNA or gDNA that came from T cells, B-cell-depleted T cells, or PBMCs.

Authors' processing steps: Researchers report that nucleated cell counts were estimated from reference gene primer amplification. Generated by immunoSEQ multiplex PCR, the TCRdb table keeps only in-frame clones and is missing some. D and trimming come from the DNA, and the V and J calls and clone size come from that table. The profile covers 120,000 or so clones, with over 70% appearing a single time and about 3.8% taken by the ten largest. The junction had 5 bases not matched to a gene; V was cut back by 4 bases and J by 0 bases. CDR3 length: 16 residues. Germline-derived CDR1 and CDR2 are SEHNR and FQNEAQ (reference sequence). Sample share makes this clone medium-sized (0.01 to 0.1%).

The sample was peripheral blood. The clonotype was recovered from a woman in her 50s with acute or convalescent COVID-19. The genes are TRBV7-9 and TRBJ1-5; 8 bases fit TRBD1. As DNA, the CDR3 is TGTGCCAGCAGCTCCTCGACAGGGGCTAGCAATCAGCCCCAGCATTTT. As protein: CASSSSTGASNQPQHF.